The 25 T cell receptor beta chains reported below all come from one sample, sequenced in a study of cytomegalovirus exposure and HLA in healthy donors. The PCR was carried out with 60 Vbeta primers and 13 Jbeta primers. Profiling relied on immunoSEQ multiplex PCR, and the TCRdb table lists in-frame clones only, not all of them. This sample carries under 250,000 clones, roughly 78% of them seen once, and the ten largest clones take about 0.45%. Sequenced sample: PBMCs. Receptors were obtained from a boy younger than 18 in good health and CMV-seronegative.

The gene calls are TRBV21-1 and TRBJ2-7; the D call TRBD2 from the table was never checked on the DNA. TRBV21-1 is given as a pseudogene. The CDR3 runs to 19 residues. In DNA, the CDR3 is TGTGCCAGCAGCCCGCCCGGAAGGGAGAGGCGGGAGGTCCGCTACGAGCAGTACTTC. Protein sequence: CASSPPGRERREVRYEQYF.

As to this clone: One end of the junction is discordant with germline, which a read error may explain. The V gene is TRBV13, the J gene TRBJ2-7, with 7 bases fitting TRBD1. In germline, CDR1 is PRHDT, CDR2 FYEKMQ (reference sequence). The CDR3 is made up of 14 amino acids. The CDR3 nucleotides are TGTGCCAGCACCTTAGAGGGGGCACCCTACGAGCAGTACTTC. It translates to CASTLEGAPYEQYF.

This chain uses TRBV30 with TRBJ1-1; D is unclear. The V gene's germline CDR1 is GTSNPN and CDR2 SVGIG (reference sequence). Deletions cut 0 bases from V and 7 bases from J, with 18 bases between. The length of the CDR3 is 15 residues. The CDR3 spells CAWSVLGGRQIEAFF. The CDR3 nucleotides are TGTGCCTGGAGTGTACTCGGAGGGCGCCAAATTGAAGCTTTCTTT.

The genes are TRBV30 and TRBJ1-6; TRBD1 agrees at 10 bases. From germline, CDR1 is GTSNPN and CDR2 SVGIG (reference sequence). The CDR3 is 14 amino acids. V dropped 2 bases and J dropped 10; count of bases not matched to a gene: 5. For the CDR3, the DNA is TGTGCCTGGAGTCTGGGACAGGGGATATCACCCCTCCACTTT. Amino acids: CAWSLGQGISPLHF.

The CDR3 is CASSLDFDEQFF. The CDR3 coding sequence is TGTGCCAGCAGCTTAGACTTCGATGAGCAGTTCTTC. The rearrangement joins TRBV7-9 to TRBJ2-1; D call uncertain. This CDR3 is built from 12 residues. Germline loops: CDR1 SEHNR, CDR2 FQNEAQ (reference sequence). Trimming stripped 1 base from V and 8 bases from J, with 6 bases between.

The CDR3 loop is CASSLGQGPKYTF. CDR3 nucleotides: TGTGCCAGCAGCTTGGGACAGGGACCGAAGTACACCTTC. This chain connects TRBV7-9 to TRBJ1-2; 9 positions agree with TRBD1. V dropped 3 bases and J dropped 11; count of bases not matched to a gene: 7. The CDR3 has 13 amino acids. CDR1 is SEHNR, CDR2 FQNEAQ, per germline (reference sequence).

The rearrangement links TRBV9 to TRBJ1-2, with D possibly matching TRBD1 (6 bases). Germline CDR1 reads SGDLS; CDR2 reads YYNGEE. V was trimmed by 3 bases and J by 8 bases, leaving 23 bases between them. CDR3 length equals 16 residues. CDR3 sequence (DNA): TGTGCCAGCAGCGCCCACCGACTCGCCGGGGACAAGGGCTACACCTTC. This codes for CASSAHRLAGDKGYTF.

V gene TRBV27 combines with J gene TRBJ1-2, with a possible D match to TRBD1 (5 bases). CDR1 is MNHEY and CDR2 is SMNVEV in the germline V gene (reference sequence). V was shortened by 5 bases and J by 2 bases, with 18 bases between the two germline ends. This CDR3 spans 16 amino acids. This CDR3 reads CASSLRPGLINYGYTF. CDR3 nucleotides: TGTGCCAGCAGTCTCCGACCGGGACTCATAAACTATGGCTACACCTTC.

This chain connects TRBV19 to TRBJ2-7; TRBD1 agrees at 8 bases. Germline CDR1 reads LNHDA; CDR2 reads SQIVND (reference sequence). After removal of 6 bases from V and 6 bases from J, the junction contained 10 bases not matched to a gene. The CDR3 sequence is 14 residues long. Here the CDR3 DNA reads TGTGCCAGTAGCAGGACAGGGATAACCGGCGAGCAGTACTTC. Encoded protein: CASSRTGITGEQYF. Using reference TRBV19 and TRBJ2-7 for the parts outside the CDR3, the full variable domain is DGGITQSPKYLFRKEGQNVTLSCEQNLNHDAMYWYRQDPGQGLRLIYYSQIVNDFQKGDIAEGYSVSREKKESFPLTVTSAQKNPTAFYLCASSRTGITGEQYFGPGTRLTVT.

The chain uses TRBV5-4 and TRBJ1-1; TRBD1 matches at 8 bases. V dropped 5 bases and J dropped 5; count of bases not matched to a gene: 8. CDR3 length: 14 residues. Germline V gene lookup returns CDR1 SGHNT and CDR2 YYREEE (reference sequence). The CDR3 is CASSLTGGGTEAFF. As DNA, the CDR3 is TGTGCCAGCAGTCTTACAGGGGGGGGGACTGAAGCTTTCTTT.

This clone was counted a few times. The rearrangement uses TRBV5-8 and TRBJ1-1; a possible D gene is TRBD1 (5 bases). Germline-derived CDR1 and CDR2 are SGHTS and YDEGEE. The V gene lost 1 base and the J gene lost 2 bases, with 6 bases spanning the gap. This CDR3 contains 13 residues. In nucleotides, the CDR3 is TGTGCCAGCAGCTTGCGGACAAACACTGAAGCTTTCTTT. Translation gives CASSLRTNTEAFF.

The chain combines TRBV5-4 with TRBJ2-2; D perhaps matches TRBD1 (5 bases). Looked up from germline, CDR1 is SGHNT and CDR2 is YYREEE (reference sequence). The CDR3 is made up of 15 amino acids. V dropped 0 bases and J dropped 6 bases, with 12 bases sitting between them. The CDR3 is CASSLESRRAGELFF. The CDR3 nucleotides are TGTGCCAGCAGCTTGGAATCCCGCAGGGCCGGGGAGCTGTTTTTT. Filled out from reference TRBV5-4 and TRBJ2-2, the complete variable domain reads ETGVTQSPTHLIKTRGQQVTLRCSSQSGHNTVSWYQQALGQGPQFIFQYYREEENGRGNFPPRFSGLQFPNYSSELNVNALELDDSALYLCASSLESRRAGELFFGEGSRLTVL.

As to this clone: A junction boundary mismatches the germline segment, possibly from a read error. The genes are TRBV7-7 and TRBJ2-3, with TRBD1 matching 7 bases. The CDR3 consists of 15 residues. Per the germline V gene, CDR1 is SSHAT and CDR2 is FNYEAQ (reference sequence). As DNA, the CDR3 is TGTGCTAGCAGCTTACGAGGGGGCCCCACAGATACGCAGTATTTT. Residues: CASSLRGGPTDTQYF. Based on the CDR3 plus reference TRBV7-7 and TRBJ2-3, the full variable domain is GAGVSQSPRYKVTKRGQDVTLRCDPISSHATLYWYQQALGQGPEFLTYFNYEAQPDKSGLPSDRFSAERPEGSISTLTIQRTEQRDSAMYRCASSLRGGPTDTQYFGPGTRLTVL.

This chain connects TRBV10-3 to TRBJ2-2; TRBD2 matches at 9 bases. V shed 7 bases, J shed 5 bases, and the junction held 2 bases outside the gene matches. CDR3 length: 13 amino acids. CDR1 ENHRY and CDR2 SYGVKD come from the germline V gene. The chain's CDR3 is CAITAGGTGELFF. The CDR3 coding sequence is TGTGCCATCACGGCGGGGGGGACCGGGGAGCTGTTTTTT.

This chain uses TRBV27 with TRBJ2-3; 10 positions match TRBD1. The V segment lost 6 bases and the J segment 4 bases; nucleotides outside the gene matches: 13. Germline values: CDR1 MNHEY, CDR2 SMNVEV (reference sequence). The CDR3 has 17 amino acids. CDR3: CASRYFRDRGSPDTQYF. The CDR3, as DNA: TGTGCCAGCAGATACTTCCGGGACAGGGGCTCCCCAGATACGCAGTATTTT.

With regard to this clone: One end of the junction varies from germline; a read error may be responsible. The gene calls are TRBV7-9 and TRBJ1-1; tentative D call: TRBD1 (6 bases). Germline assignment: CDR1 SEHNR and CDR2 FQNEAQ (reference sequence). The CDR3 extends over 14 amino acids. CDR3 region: CSSSLYSRGSEAFF. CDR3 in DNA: TGTTCCAGCAGCTTATACAGCAGGGGCTCTGAAGCTTTCTTT. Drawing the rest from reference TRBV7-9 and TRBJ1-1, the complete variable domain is DTGVSQNPRHKITKRGQNVTFRCDPISEHNRLYWYRQTLGQGPEFLTYFQNEAQLEKSRLLSDRFSAERPKGSFSTLEIQRTEQGDSAMYLCSSSLYSRGSEAFFGQGTRLTVV.

As DNA, the CDR3 is TGCGCCAGCAGCGAAAGGACTAGCGGGGGAATCGGGGAGCTGTTTTTT. Amino acid sequence: CASSERTSGGIGELFF. V is TRBV5-1 and J is TRBJ2-2, with 13 bases aligning to TRBD2. The CDR3 spans 16 residues. V lost 4 bases and J lost 7; bases outside the gene matches: 7. In germline, CDR1 is SGHRS, CDR2 YFSETQ. The whole variable domain, filled in from reference TRBV5-1 and TRBJ2-2, reads KAGVTQTPRYLIKTRGQQVTLSCSPISGHRSVSWYQQTPGQGLQFLFEYFSETQRNKGNFPGRFSGRQFSNSRSEMNVSTLELGDSALYLCASSERTSGGIGELFFGEGSRLTVL.

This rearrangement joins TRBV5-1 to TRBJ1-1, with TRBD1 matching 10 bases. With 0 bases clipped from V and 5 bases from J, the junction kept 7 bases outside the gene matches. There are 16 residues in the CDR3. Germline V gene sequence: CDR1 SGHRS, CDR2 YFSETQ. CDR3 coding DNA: TGCGCCAGCAGCTTGGCCTTAGGACAGGGGGTGACTGAAGCTTTCTTT. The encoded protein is CASSLALGQGVTEAFF. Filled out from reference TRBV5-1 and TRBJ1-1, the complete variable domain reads KAGVTQTPRYLIKTRGQQVTLSCSPISGHRSVSWYQQTPGQGLQFLFEYFSETQRNKGNFPGRFSGRQFSNSRSEMNVSTLELGDSALYLCASSLALGQGVTEAFFGQGTRLTVV.

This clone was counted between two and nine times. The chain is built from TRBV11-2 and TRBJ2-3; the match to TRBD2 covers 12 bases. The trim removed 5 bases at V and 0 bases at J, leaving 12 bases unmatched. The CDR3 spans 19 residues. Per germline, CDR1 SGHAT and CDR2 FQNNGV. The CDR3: CASSRKLAGGPSSTDTQYF. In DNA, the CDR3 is TGTGCCAGCAGCCGAAAACTAGCGGGGGGCCCAAGTAGCACAGATACGCAGTATTTT.

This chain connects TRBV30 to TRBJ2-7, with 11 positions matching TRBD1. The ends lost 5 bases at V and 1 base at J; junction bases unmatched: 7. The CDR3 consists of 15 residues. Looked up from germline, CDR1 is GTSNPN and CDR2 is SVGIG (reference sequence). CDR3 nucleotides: TGTGCCTGGGGCCCCGGACAGGGGGCGTCCTACGAGCAGTACTTC. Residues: CAWGPGQGASYEQYF.

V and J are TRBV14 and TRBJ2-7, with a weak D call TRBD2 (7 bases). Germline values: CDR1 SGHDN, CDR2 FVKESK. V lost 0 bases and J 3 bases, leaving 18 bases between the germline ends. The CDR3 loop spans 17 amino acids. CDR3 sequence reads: CASSQDGRGHTIYEQYF. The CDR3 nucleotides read TGTGCCAGCAGCCAAGATGGGAGGGGACACACCATCTACGAGCAGTACTTC.

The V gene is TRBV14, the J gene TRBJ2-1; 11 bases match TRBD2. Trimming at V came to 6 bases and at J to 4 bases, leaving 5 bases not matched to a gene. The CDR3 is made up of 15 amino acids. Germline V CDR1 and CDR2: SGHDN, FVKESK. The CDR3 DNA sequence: TGTGCCAGCAGGCCCACTAGCGGGAGTTACAATGAGCAGTTCTTC. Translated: CASRPTSGSYNEQFF.

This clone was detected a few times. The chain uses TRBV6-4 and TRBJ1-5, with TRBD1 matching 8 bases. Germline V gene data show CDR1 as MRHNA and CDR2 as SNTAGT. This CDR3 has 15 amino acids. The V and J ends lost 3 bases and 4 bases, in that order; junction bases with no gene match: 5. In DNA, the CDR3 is TGTGCCAGCAGTGAACAGGGGGGATCGAATCAGCCCCAGCATTTT. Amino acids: CASSEQGGSNQPQHF.

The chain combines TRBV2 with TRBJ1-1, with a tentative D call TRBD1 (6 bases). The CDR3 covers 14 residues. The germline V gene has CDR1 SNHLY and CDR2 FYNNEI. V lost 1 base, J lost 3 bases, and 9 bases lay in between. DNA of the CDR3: TGTGCCAGCAGTGAAGATGGACAGCACACTGAAGCTTTCTTT. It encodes CASSEDGQHTEAFF.

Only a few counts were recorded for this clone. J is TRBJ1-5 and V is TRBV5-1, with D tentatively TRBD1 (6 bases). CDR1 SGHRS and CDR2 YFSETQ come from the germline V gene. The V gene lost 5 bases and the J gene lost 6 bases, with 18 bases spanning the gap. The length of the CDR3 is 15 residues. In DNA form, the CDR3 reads TGCGCCAGCAGTCCTCCCAGGGGCTTTGGTCAGCCCCAGCATTTT. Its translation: CASSPPRGFGQPQHF.